This T cell receptor beta chain was captured in a study of OX40 agonist ivuxolimab in advanced cancers. Points from the study as a whole: Clonal expansion by week 6 occurred in CD4+ and CD8+ blood T cells (at 0.1 to 3.0 mg/kg).

Some clones are missing from TCRdb's copy, which holds only in-frame ones; the method was immunoSEQ multiplex PCR. The data show fewer than 40,000 clones, around 90% seen once. As to this clone: Its antigen is as yet unknown. One end of the junction is discordant with germline, which a read error may explain.

This TCR derives from an adult with an advanced solid tumor such as melanoma, head and neck, liver or kidney cancer. Sample: CD4+ or CD8+ T cells sorted from blood, taken in a trial of the OX40 agonist ivuxolimab.

CDR3 nucleotides: TGTGCCAGCACCTTACGGGGTATTAAAGGAGCTTTCTTT. This encodes CASTLRGIKGAFF. The chain uses TRBV7-9 and TRBJ1-1; the D is unclear. Germline V gene lookup returns CDR1 SEHNR and CDR2 FQNEAQ (reference sequence). This CDR3 has 13 residues. Full variable domain (remainder filled in from reference TRBV7-9 and TRBJ1-1): DTGVSQNPRHKITKRGQNVTFRCDPISEHNRLYWYRQTLGQGPEFLTYFQNEAQLEKSRLLSDRFSAERPKGSFSTLEIQRTEQGDSAMYLCASTLRGIKGAFFGQGTRLTVV.